This passage covers 15 T cell receptor beta chains from one sample sequenced in a study of T cells in Graves' hyperthyroidism and ophthalmopathy. The CDR3 regions of TCR beta were amplified from RNA transcripts. Researchers ran a first-round RT-PCR on the TCR CDR3 using the HTBI primer set. TCRdb re-called the multiplex PCR reads with MiXCR, one entry per CDR3 protein. This table holds about 320,000 distinct CDR3 sequences, around 16% found once. The specimen was blood. Receptor source: a man aged 30 to 39 with Graves' hyperthyroidism.

The V gene is TRBV6-6, the J gene TRBJ1-3; D is uncertain. The CDR3 has 16 residues. Trimming took off 0 bases at V and 5 bases at J, with 14 bases between the two ends. Germline V gene lookup returns CDR1 MNHNY and CDR2 SVGAGI (reference sequence). The CDR3 protein is CASSYSGAVRRNTIYF. CDR3 in DNA: TGTGCCAGCAGTTACTCGGGAGCGGTTAGGCGAAACACCATATATTTT.

The gene calls are TRBV30 and TRBJ1-5, with D possibly being TRBD1 (6 bases). Germline CDR1 reads GTSNPN; CDR2 reads SVGIG (reference sequence). V was cut by 3 bases and J by 2 bases, with 20 bases left in between. This CDR3 has 17 amino acids. The CDR3 is CAWRLKRGVGRNQPQHF. In DNA, the CDR3 is TGTGCCTGGAGGCTGAAAAGGGGGGTCGGACGCAATCAGCCCCAGCATTTT.

The V gene is TRBV24-1, the J gene TRBJ2-5; D remains ambiguous. Germline CDR1 reads KGHDR; CDR2 reads SFDVKD. The ends were cut back, 1 base at V and 5 bases at J, with 4 bases in the middle. This CDR3 contains 12 residues. CDR3 nucleotides: TGTGCCACCAGTGATTTTCGGGAGACCCAGTACTTC. Translating gives CATSDFRETQYF.

The V call is TRBV7-8, the J call TRBJ1-1; the match to TRBD1 covers 8 bases. Germline V gene sequence: CDR1 SGHVS, CDR2 FQNEAQ. V was clipped by 5 bases and J by 5 bases; unmatched bases: 7. The CDR3 runs to 14 residues. The CDR3 region is CASSLTTGATEAFF. CDR3 coding DNA: TGTGCCAGCAGCCTCACGACAGGGGCGACTGAAGCTTTCTTT.

This clonotype was counted many times. Relative to the germline gene, one junction end is altered; a read error may explain this. The V call is TRBV11-3, the J call TRBJ2-7, with 9 bases that match TRBD2. CDR1 and CDR2 (germline): SGHNT, YENEEA. CDR3 size: 18 residues. CDR3 sequence (DNA): TGTGCCAGCAGCTTACCACCCCCTGGCGAAGCGGGAGGCCACGACCAGTACTTC. It specifies CASSLPPPGEAGGHDQYF.

V usage is TRBV28 and J usage is TRBJ2-5, with 8 bases that match TRBD2. Germline V gene data show CDR1 as MDHEN and CDR2 as SYDVKM. V gave up 4 bases and J gave up 5 bases; unmatched junction bases: 12. The CDR3 extends over 16 amino acids. In DNA form, the CDR3 reads TGTGCCAGCAGTTCCCTTGCTGATAGCGGGACTGAGACCCAGTACTTC. Amino acid sequence: CASSSLADSGTETQYF.

This clonotype was detected ten times or more. V and J are TRBV4-1 and TRBJ2-7; tentatively, D is TRBD2 (6 bases). Trimming removed 7 bases at V and 2 bases at J, with 18 bases between. The CDR3 is 15 residues long. Germline values: CDR1 MGHRA, CDR2 YSYEKL. The CDR3 DNA reads TGCGCCAGCACCACTCCCCTAGCGCCCGCCTACGAGCAGTACTTC. This translates into CASTTPLAPAYEQYF.

This clonotype appeared many times. The chain has TRBV20-1 and TRBJ2-5; TRBD2 matches 10 bases. The CDR3 spans 15 residues. Germline trimming cut 4 bases from V and 5 bases from J; bases unmatched to any gene: 10. Germline V gene data show CDR1 as DFQATT and CDR2 as SNEGSKA (reference sequence). This CDR3 reads CSANLAGEVVETQYF. CDR3 nucleotide sequence: TGCAGTGCTAACCTAGCGGGAGAGGTTGTGGAGACCCAGTACTTC.

This clonotype was observed a handful of times. The chain joins TRBV12-3 or TRBV12-4 to TRBJ1-3; D remains ambiguous. The ends were cut back, 5 bases at V and 7 bases at J, with 12 bases in the middle. This CDR3 region has 13 residues. As DNA, the CDR3 is TGTGCCAGCAGTCCCGACGCGGCGAACACCATATATTTT. It translates to CASSPDAANTIYF.

This clonotype was observed a few times. The chain couples TRBV7-9 to TRBJ2-1; TRBD2 agrees at 10 bases. With 1 base clipped from V and 8 bases from J, the junction kept 8 bases outside the gene matches. This CDR3 region has 16 residues. Germline V CDR1 and CDR2: SEHNR, FQNEAQ (reference sequence). The CDR3 loop is CASSLVASGSVDEQFF. As DNA, the CDR3 is TGTGCCAGCAGCTTAGTTGCTAGCGGGAGCGTAGATGAGCAGTTCTTC.

This clonotype has at least ten counts. The J gene is TRBJ2-7, the V gene TRBV30; D gene unclear. CDR1 is GTSNPN and CDR2 is SVGIG in the germline V gene (reference sequence). This CDR3 region has 11 residues. Trimming left V 1 base short and J 2 bases short, with 3 bases between. The CDR3, as DNA: TGTGCCTGGAGTGCCGCCTACGAGCAGTACTTC. This codes for CAWSAAYEQYF.

This clonotype was detected ten times or more. DNA for the CDR3: TGTGCCTGGAGTGTCCGTGACTTGGGAAAACTGTTTTTT. Its translation is CAWSVRDLGKLFF. The V and J genes are TRBV30 and TRBJ1-4; D is unresolved. Germline V lookup: CDR1 GTSNPN, CDR2 SVGIG (reference sequence). Trimming shortened V by 0 bases and J by 10 bases, and 12 bases separated the two germline ends. CDR3 length: 13 residues.

This rearrangement joins TRBV20-1 to TRBJ1-5; D might be TRBD1 (6 bases). The CDR3 has 14 amino acids. Germline loops: CDR1 DFQATT, CDR2 SNEGSKA (reference sequence). V gave up 5 bases and J gave up 3 bases, with 14 bases separating them. The CDR3 coding sequence is TGCAGTGCTGGGGGCAACTCTTACAATCAGCCCCAGCATTTT. Protein product: CSAGGNSYNQPQHF.

The V call is TRBV5-5, the J call TRBJ1-3; D is undetermined. The V and J ends lost 0 bases and 0 bases respectively, with 7 bases between them. Germline CDR1 and CDR2: SGHKS and YYEKEE (reference sequence). CDR3 size: 15 residues. As DNA, the CDR3 is TGTGCCAGCAGCTTGGATGGTGACTCTGGAAACACCATATATTTT. Residues: CASSLDGDSGNTIYF.

The CDR3 DNA follows: TGCAGTGGCCTGGAGGGCAGCCTAAGTTCCTACGAGCAGTACTTC. This gives the protein CSGLEGSLSSYEQYF. The genes are TRBV20-1 and TRBJ2-7; possible D gene TRBD2, 6 bases. The CDR3 has 15 amino acids. Trimming shortened V by 7 bases and J by 1 base, and 20 bases separated the two germline ends. Germline values: CDR1 DFQATT, CDR2 SNEGSKA (reference sequence).